This TCR beta chain stems from a study of T cells in Graves' hyperthyroidism and ophthalmopathy. Study observations and caveats: Ophthalmopathy and stable hyperthyroidism were separated by a 13 V-J model.

The sample holds many counts of this clonotype. Antigen specificity is unknown. RNA transcripts gave rise to amplified TCR beta CDR3 regions. Using the HTBI primer set, a first-round RT-PCR was run on the TCR CDR3. TCRdb called the multiplex PCR reads again in MiXCR, with one record for every CDR3 protein. The sample gives approximately 300,000 distinct CDR3 sequences, over 15% of which show up once; over 45% is in the top ten. This CDR3 contains 14 residues. CDR1 SGHRS and CDR2 YFSETQ come from the germline V gene. V was cut by 6 bases and J by 7 bases, with 18 bases left in between. The TCR comes from an older woman with Graves' ophthalmopathy. Sample: blood. The rearrangement links TRBV5-1 to TRBJ2-3; the D gene is possibly TRBD1 (6 bases). In DNA, the CDR3 is TGCGCCAGCAAGGGACAACAGGTTGCAAATACGCAGTATTTT. It specifies CASKGQQVANTQYF.